This T cell receptor beta chain was retrieved from a study of blood T cell repertoires in COVID-19. Background on the study: Samples came from the United States, Italy and Spain, spanning acute and convalescent COVID-19.

Deletions cut 6 bases from V and 5 bases from J, with 18 bases between. Germline-derived CDR1 and CDR2 are MNHEY and SVGEGT. The CDR3 runs to 15 residues. Seattle's enrolled individuals joined amid active infection and were then monitored longitudinally. Authors' processing steps: Estimated nucleated cell counts came from reference gene primer amplification. This table comes from immunoSEQ multiplex PCR, and its TCRdb copy is limited to in-frame clones, with some not included. The D gene and trimming were derived from the DNA, and the V and J assignments and clone size from that table. The sample has roughly 250,000 clones, approximately 84% seen once.

The chain links TRBV6-2 or TRBV6-3 to TRBJ2-3; the D gene is possibly TRBD2 (5 bases). The sample comprised peripheral blood. This receptor was obtained from a person aged 65 to 79 with COVID-19, enrolled during active disease. The CDR3, as DNA: TGTGCCAGCAGCCTCACAAGGAACGGAGGAGATACGCAGTATTTT. This translates into CASSLTRNGGDTQYF.